Given below is one T cell receptor beta chain in context. The sample originates from a study of blood T cell repertoires in COVID-19. Whole-study context: The United States, Italy and Spain supplied acute and convalescent COVID-19 samples. T cells, B-cell-depleted T cells, or PBMCs provided the cDNA or gDNA that served as material.

Methods used by the authors: Reference gene primer amplification gave nucleated cell count estimates. Sequencing was performed with immunoSEQ multiplex PCR; in TCRdb, only in-frame clones are kept and a portion is missing. The V and J calls and clone size come from that table; D and trimming were worked out from the DNA. This table has some 320,000 clones, around 88% appearing once. Sequences were obtained from peripheral blood. This TCR was recovered from a woman aged 25 to 45 who had recovered from COVID-19.

CDR3 bases: TGTGCCAGCAGTGAACTGTCGGGAGGGGTGGGTTCACCCCTCCACTTT. This encodes CASSELSGGVGSPLHF. The rearrangement uses TRBV6-1 and TRBJ1-6; possible D gene TRBD1, 5 bases. The CDR3 consists of 16 residues. Germline V gene sequence: CDR1 MNHNS, CDR2 SASEGT. The V gene lost 2 bases and the J gene lost 9 bases, with 17 bases spanning the gap.